This T cell receptor beta chain was obtained from a study of identifying expanded T cells in peripheral blood. There are 11 residues in the CDR3. Trimming left V 2 bases short and J 5 bases short, with 6 bases between. From germline, CDR1 is DFQATT and CDR2 SNEGSKA (reference sequence). Produced via immunoSEQ multiplex PCR; TCRdb's table is partial and in-frame only. This repertoire shows nearly 60,000 clones, roughly 87% found once; its top ten account for 3.6%. With respect to this clone: Its cognate antigen is unknown.

Findings of the study overall: Approximately 1.1 clones differed between technical replicates, versus approximately 17 and 20 over time.

During the collection period, no donor immune events like infections were recorded. This sequence was found in a person aged 18 to 75 in good health. This rearrangement joins TRBV20-1 to TRBJ2-5; D not certain. Sequenced: blood. The chain's CDR3 is CSARFGETQYF. CDR3 DNA sequence: TGCAGTGCTAGATTCGGGGAGACCCAGTACTTC.